This is a list of T cell receptor beta chains from one sample in a study of cytomegalovirus exposure and HLA in healthy donors. The data were produced by immunoSEQ multiplex PCR, yet TCRdb's version contains in-frame clones alone and is incomplete. This sample yields some 180,000 clones, of which under 85% are seen a single time; about 2.7% belongs to the top ten. The sample taken for sequencing was PBMCs. The receptor set was obtained from a male donor in good health and CMV-seronegative. The CDR3 runs from the conserved cysteine through the conserved F or W. The D gene is left open where the match is weak. Not all rows give a size; the values are once, few, many and, for expanded clones, a class.

j_call,d_call,v_call,clone_size,cdr3_aa,cdr3_nt
TRBJ2-1,TRBD2,TRBV7-7,few,CASSRTSDPYNEQFF,TGTGCCAGCAGTCGGACTAGCGACCCCTACAATGAGCAGTTCTTC
TRBJ2-1,TRBD2,TRBV28,few,CASNSGSPHNEQFF,TGTGCCAGCAATAGCGGGAGTCCCCACAATGAGCAGTTCTTC
TRBJ1-1,TRBD1,TRBV5-4,.,CASGAGGNTEAFF,TGTGCCAGCGGGGCAGGGGGCAACACTGAAGCTTTCTTT
TRBJ2-1,TRBD1,TRBV27,.,CASSLGTGHKFF,TGTGCCAGCAGTTTAGGGACAGGTCATAAGTTCTTC
TRBJ2-1,.,TRBV6-1,few,CASGLLRGNEQFF,TGTGCCAGCGGGTTGCTCAGGGGCAATGAGCAGTTCTTC
TRBJ1-6,.,TRBV30,.,CAWREQSNSPLHF,TGTGCCTGGAGAGAACAATCGAATTCACCCCTCCACTTT
TRBJ2-3,TRBD2,TRBV7-2,.,CASGLVGRGGTDTQYF,TGTGCCAGCGGGTTAGTGGGGCGGGGGGGCACAGATACGCAGTATTTT
TRBJ2-7,.,TRBV7-2,few,CASRDTGTPNPYEQYF,TGTGCCAGCAGAGATACCGGGACACCGAACCCCTACGAGCAGTACTTC
TRBJ1-5,.,TRBV7-9,.,CASSSSDNYQPQHF,TGTGCCAGCAGCTCGTCCGACAATTATCAGCCCCAGCATTTT
TRBJ2-7,.,TRBV7-2,.,CASSRRAQGTPYEQYF,TGTGCCAGCAGCCGTAGGGCCCAGGGGACCCCCTACGAGCAGTACTTC
TRBJ1-2,TRBD1,TRBV30,once,CACGQGFYGYTF,TGTGCCTGCGGACAGGGGTTCTATGGCTACACCTTC
TRBJ2-1,TRBD2,TRBV7-9,.,CASSSSVSSGVREQFF,TGTGCCAGCAGCTCCTCGGTTAGTAGCGGGGTGCGTGAGCAGTTCTTC
TRBJ2-1,TRBD2,TRBV7-2,.,CASSSLTSGWEFF,TGTGCCAGCAGCTCGTTAACTAGCGGGTGGGAGTTCTTC
TRBJ1-5,TRBD1,TRBV28,.,CASSLDRLNQPQHF,TGTGCCAGCAGTTTGGACAGGCTAAATCAGCCCCAGCATTTT
TRBJ2-7,.,TRBV6-6,.,CASSYPEEVNEQYF,TGTGCCAGCAGTTACCCGGAGGAAGTGAACGAGCAGTACTTC
TRBJ1-2,TRBD1,TRBV6-5,.,CASSYLGGGAYYGYTF,TGTGCCAGCAGTTACCTCGGAGGGGGCGCGTACTATGGCTACACCTTC
TRBJ2-7,.,TRBV7-9,.,CSSSFAPRTALTYEQYF,TGTTCCAGCAGCTTCGCTCCGAGGACAGCCTTAACCTACGAGCAGTACTTC